This T cell receptor beta chain was recorded in a study of CD8 T cells in Susac syndrome. The RNA input was roughly 0.45 to 1 ug, and it was reverse transcribed with random hexamers. Each CDR3 protein is one row after TCRdb ran MiXCR on the immunoSEQ multiplex PCR reads. Of about 110,000 distinct CDR3 sequences detected, roughly 95% appear once; the ten largest clones hold 0.41%. This CDR3 spans 16 amino acids. V was pared by 7 bases and J by 5 bases, with 16 bases of the junction left unmatched. CDR1 is LGHNA and CDR2 is YSLEER in the germline V gene. This sequence originates from a human donor with Susac syndrome. This rearrangement joins TRBV4-3 to TRBJ1-1; 7 bases are a match to TRBD1. The specimen sequenced was CD8+ T cells from PBMCs. This CDR3 reads CASTAEAGQRDTEAFF. The CDR3 DNA reads as TGCGCCAGCACCGCGGAAGCGGGACAGAGAGATACTGAAGCTTTCTTT.